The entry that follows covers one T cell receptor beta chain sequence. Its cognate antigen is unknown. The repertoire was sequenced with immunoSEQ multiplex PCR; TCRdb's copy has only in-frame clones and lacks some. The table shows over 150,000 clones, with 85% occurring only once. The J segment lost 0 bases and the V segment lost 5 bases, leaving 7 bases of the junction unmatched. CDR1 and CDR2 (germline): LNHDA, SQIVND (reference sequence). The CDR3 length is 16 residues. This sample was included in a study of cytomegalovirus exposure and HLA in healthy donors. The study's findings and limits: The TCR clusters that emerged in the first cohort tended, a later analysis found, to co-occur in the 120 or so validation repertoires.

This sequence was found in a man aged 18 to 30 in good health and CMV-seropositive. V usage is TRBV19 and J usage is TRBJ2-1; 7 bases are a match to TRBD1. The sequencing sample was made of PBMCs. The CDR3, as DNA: TGTGCCAGTAGTCCCGGACAGGCCAGCTCCTACAATGAGCAGTTCTTC. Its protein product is CASSPGQASSYNEQFF.